Listed below are T cell receptor beta chains from one sample, sequenced in a study of lymphopenia after photon versus proton radiotherapy. Profiling relied on immunoSEQ multiplex PCR, and the TCRdb table lists in-frame clones only, not all of them. This repertoire shows approximately 80,000 clones, approximately 82% found once; its top ten account for 1.2% to 1.5%. This sample comprised peripheral blood, obtained from a patient treated with proton-based radiotherapy. The receptor source for this set is a man between 60 and 75 years old with pancreatic cancer. CDR3s include the opening cysteine and the closing phenylalanine or tryptophan. D genes are given only for firm matches. For some rows the clone size is stated as once, few or many, or as a class when expanded; others skip it.

cdr3_nt: TGTGCCAGCAGTTACTCCACAGGGCGGTTGGAGACCCAGTACTTC
cdr3_aa: CASSYSTGRLETQYF
d_call: .
j_call: TRBJ2-5
v_call: TRBV6-5
clone_size: .

cdr3_nt: TGTGCCAGCAGCCGTCCAGGGGCTGGGGCCAACGTCCTGACTTTC
cdr3_aa: CASSRPGAGANVLTF
d_call: .
j_call: TRBJ2-6
v_call: TRBV5-4
clone_size: .

cdr3_nt: TGTGCCAGCAGCTTAAAAGGGTGGGAGCAGTACTTC
cdr3_aa: CASSLKGWEQYF
d_call: .
j_call: TRBJ2-7
v_call: TRBV5-6
clone_size: .

cdr3_nt: TGTGCCAGCTTCCTAGCGGGCGTCACCGGGGAGCTGTTTTTT
cdr3_aa: CASFLAGVTGELFF
d_call: TRBD2
j_call: TRBJ2-2
v_call: TRBV18
clone_size: few

cdr3_nt: TGTGCCAGCAGCCCGCAGGGACGTATGGGGTATGGCTACACCTTC
cdr3_aa: CASSPQGRMGYGYTF
d_call: .
j_call: TRBJ1-2
v_call: TRBV7-9
clone_size: .

cdr3_nt: TGTGCCACCAGCAGAGAAACCGACGGGGCCACTGGGCAGTACTTC
cdr3_aa: CATSRETDGATGQYF
d_call: .
j_call: TRBJ2-7
v_call: TRBV15
clone_size: .

cdr3_nt: TGTGCCAGCAGCGGAAACTTGGGGACTAGCGGGTCAATGAGACCATACAATGAGCAGTTCTTC
cdr3_aa: CASSGNLGTSGSMRPYNEQFF
d_call: TRBD2
j_call: TRBJ2-1
v_call: TRBV9
clone_size: .

cdr3_nt: TGTGCCAGCAGCCGCGGGACGGGAGAAGGCACTGAAGCTTTCTTT
cdr3_aa: CASSRGTGEGTEAFF
d_call: .
j_call: TRBJ1-1
v_call: TRBV11-2
clone_size: once

cdr3_nt: TGTGCCACTGTAAAGGGGCTAGCGGGAGACGAGCAGTACTTC
cdr3_aa: CATVKGLAGDEQYF
d_call: TRBD2
j_call: TRBJ2-7
v_call: TRBV28
clone_size: .

cdr3_nt: TGTGCCAGCTCACGGCCCGGGACAGGGTCCCATGAGCAGTTCTTC
cdr3_aa: CASSRPGTGSHEQFF
d_call: TRBD1
j_call: TRBJ2-1
v_call: TRBV18
clone_size: .

cdr3_nt: TGTGCCAGCTCACCAGAGCCAGCGGGACCCAAAAACATTCAGTACTTC
cdr3_aa: CASSPEPAGPKNIQYF
d_call: TRBD2
j_call: TRBJ2-4
v_call: TRBV18
clone_size: .

cdr3_nt: TGTGCCAGCAGCCCCCCGGGACAGGGGAACACTGAAGCTTTCTTT
cdr3_aa: CASSPPGQGNTEAFF
d_call: TRBD1
j_call: TRBJ1-1
v_call: TRBV4-2
clone_size: .

cdr3_nt: TGTGCCAGTATGGGGACAGGGGGCTCAACGTCCTACAATGAGCAGTTCTTC
cdr3_aa: CASMGTGGSTSYNEQFF
d_call: TRBD1
j_call: TRBJ2-1
v_call: TRBV19
clone_size: .

cdr3_nt: TGTGCCAGCAGTACCTGGACAGGGGAAGGTTATGGCTACACCTTC
cdr3_aa: CASSTWTGEGYGYTF
d_call: TRBD1
j_call: TRBJ1-2
v_call: TRBV6-5
clone_size: .

cdr3_nt: TGTGCCAGCAGCTCGACGACAGGATTGAACACTGAAGCTTTCTTT
cdr3_aa: CASSSTTGLNTEAFF
d_call: .
j_call: TRBJ1-1
v_call: TRBV11-3
clone_size: .

cdr3_nt: TGCGCCAGCAGTGTCCCCACCGGGACAGGGGCCGATGAGCAGTTCTTC
cdr3_aa: CASSVPTGTGADEQFF
d_call: TRBD1
j_call: TRBJ2-1
v_call: TRBV5-1
clone_size: .

cdr3_nt: TGTGCCAGCAGTCCCGGGGCGACCGGGGAGCTGTTTTTT
cdr3_aa: CASSPGATGELFF
d_call: .
j_call: TRBJ2-2
v_call: TRBV6-1
clone_size: few

cdr3_nt: TGTGCCAGCAGCCAAGATCGCCTTCTCGGCTACACCTTC
cdr3_aa: CASSQDRLLGYTF
d_call: .
j_call: TRBJ1-2
v_call: TRBV14
clone_size: .

cdr3_nt: TGTGCCAGTAACCAACGAAACTGGCCCCAGCATTTT
cdr3_aa: CASNQRNWPQHF
d_call: .
j_call: TRBJ1-5
v_call: TRBV6-5
clone_size: .

cdr3_nt: TGTGCCACCAGCAGAGACACCATGAACACTGAAGCTTTCTTT
cdr3_aa: CATSRDTMNTEAFF
d_call: .
j_call: TRBJ1-1
v_call: TRBV15
clone_size: .

cdr3_nt: TGTGCCAGCAGCTTAGCTCAGGCGACTGAAGCTTTCTTT
cdr3_aa: CASSLAQATEAFF
d_call: .
j_call: TRBJ1-1
v_call: TRBV7-9
clone_size: .

cdr3_nt: TGTGCCATCAGTGAGTCGCCAGCGGGGGACACTGAAGCTTTCTTT
cdr3_aa: CAISESPAGDTEAFF
d_call: .
j_call: TRBJ1-1
v_call: TRBV10-3
clone_size: .

cdr3_nt: TGTGCCAGCACCGGGACTAGCGGTTTCGAGCAGTACTTC
cdr3_aa: CASTGTSGFEQYF
d_call: TRBD2
j_call: TRBJ2-7
v_call: TRBV27
clone_size: .

cdr3_nt: TGTGCCAGCAGTGGTCGGGACAGGGGAAACGAGCAGTACTTC
cdr3_aa: CASSGRDRGNEQYF
d_call: TRBD1
j_call: TRBJ2-7
v_call: TRBV25-1
clone_size: .

cdr3_nt: TGTGCCACCAGCAGTGGCCTACGCGGGACGTCAAATGAAAAACTGTTTTTT
cdr3_aa: CATSSGLRGTSNEKLFF
d_call: .
j_call: TRBJ1-4
v_call: TRBV15
clone_size: .

cdr3_nt: TGCGCCAGCAGCTGGACAGGGGGCACTGGAAACACCATATATTTT
cdr3_aa: CASSWTGGTGNTIYF
d_call: TRBD1
j_call: TRBJ1-3
v_call: TRBV5-1
clone_size: once

cdr3_nt: TGTGCCAGCAGCTTCCAGACATTCTCTGGAAACACCATATATTTT
cdr3_aa: CASSFQTFSGNTIYF
d_call: .
j_call: TRBJ1-3
v_call: TRBV5-6
clone_size: .

cdr3_nt: TGTGCCAGCTCACCGTTCGGGGACACTGAAGCTTTCTTT
cdr3_aa: CASSPFGDTEAFF
d_call: .
j_call: TRBJ1-1
v_call: TRBV18
clone_size: .

cdr3_nt: TGTGCCAGCAGCCGGGGACGGTATAATTCACCCCTCCACTTT
cdr3_aa: CASSRGRYNSPLHF
d_call: .
j_call: TRBJ1-6
v_call: TRBV14
clone_size: .

cdr3_nt: TGTGCCAGCGGCCGGGAGCGCACAGATACGCAGTATTTT
cdr3_aa: CASGRERTDTQYF
d_call: .
j_call: TRBJ2-3
v_call: TRBV27
clone_size: once

cdr3_nt: TGTGCCAGCAGACTTGCCAGCGCTAACTATGGCTACACCTTC
cdr3_aa: CASRLASANYGYTF
d_call: .
j_call: TRBJ1-2
v_call: TRBV28
clone_size: once

cdr3_nt: TGTGCCAGCAGCTTAGACAGCTCGGAGACCCAGTACTTC
cdr3_aa: CASSLDSSETQYF
d_call: .
j_call: TRBJ2-5
v_call: TRBV7-2
clone_size: .

cdr3_nt: TGTGCCAGCAGTTTAAGGTTCTTTGAGACCCAGTACTTC
cdr3_aa: CASSLRFFETQYF
d_call: .
j_call: TRBJ2-5
v_call: TRBV28
clone_size: .

cdr3_nt: TGTGCCTGGAGTGGACTAGCGGCGAACACCGGGGAGCTGTTTTTT
cdr3_aa: CAWSGLAANTGELFF
d_call: TRBD2
j_call: TRBJ2-2
v_call: TRBV30
clone_size: .

cdr3_nt: TGTGCCAGCAGCCAAACCCCCAACCTGAGCTCTGGAAACACCATATATTTT
cdr3_aa: CASSQTPNLSSGNTIYF
d_call: .
j_call: TRBJ1-3
v_call: TRBV14
clone_size: once

cdr3_nt: TGTGCCAGCAGCGTAGGTCCAGGCCCAGTCACTGAAGCTTTCTTT
cdr3_aa: CASSVGPGPVTEAFF
d_call: .
j_call: TRBJ1-1
v_call: TRBV9
clone_size: .

cdr3_nt: TGTGCCAGCAGCTTAAGGCGTGCTCGCACCCAGCAGTACTTC
cdr3_aa: CASSLRRARTQQYF
d_call: .
j_call: TRBJ2-7
v_call: TRBV11-2
clone_size: .

cdr3_nt: TGTGCCAGCAGTTCCGTCGACAGGGCTGGCTACACCTTC
cdr3_aa: CASSSVDRAGYTF
d_call: TRBD1
j_call: TRBJ1-2
v_call: TRBV6-1
clone_size: .

cdr3_nt: TGTGCCAGCAGCTACCTCCAGACTAGCGGGAATGAGCAGTTCTTC
cdr3_aa: CASSYLQTSGNEQFF
d_call: TRBD2
j_call: TRBJ2-1
v_call: TRBV9
clone_size: few

cdr3_nt: TGTGCCAGCAACCTAGGAACAGGGCGCGAGCAGTACTTC
cdr3_aa: CASNLGTGREQYF
d_call: .
j_call: TRBJ2-7
v_call: TRBV2
clone_size: .

cdr3_nt: TGTGCCAGCAGCTCCCACTTGGATACGCAGTATTTT
cdr3_aa: CASSSHLDTQYF
d_call: .
j_call: TRBJ2-3
v_call: TRBV9
clone_size: once

cdr3_nt: TGTGCCAGCAGCACCGACAGGTACGAGCAGTACTTC
cdr3_aa: CASSTDRYEQYF
d_call: .
j_call: TRBJ2-7
v_call: TRBV5-8
clone_size: .

cdr3_nt: TGTGCCAGCAGCCGCGGGGGGGCGGGAGTGCCTGATACGCAGTATTTT
cdr3_aa: CASSRGGAGVPDTQYF
d_call: TRBD2
j_call: TRBJ2-3
v_call: TRBV6-6
clone_size: .

cdr3_nt: TGTGCCAGCAGAGCCGGGATGTATAATTCACCCCTCCACTTT
cdr3_aa: CASRAGMYNSPLHF
d_call: .
j_call: TRBJ1-6
v_call: TRBV2
clone_size: .

cdr3_nt: TGTGCCAGCAGCTTGGGCAGAGAGACCCAGTACTTC
cdr3_aa: CASSLGRETQYF
d_call: .
j_call: TRBJ2-5
v_call: TRBV5-4
clone_size: .